The 18 T cell receptor beta chains below come from one sample, sequenced in a study of blood T cell repertoires in COVID-19. The method was immunoSEQ multiplex PCR; TCRdb's version includes in-frame clones alone and lacks a portion of them. The table records about 120,000 clones, 87% of them present only once. Input material: peripheral blood. The receptor source for this set is a human donor in a cohort sampled during active COVID-19.

The CDR3 here is CASSQDRIYGYTF. The CDR3 bases are TGTGCCAGCAGCCAGGACAGAATCTATGGCTACACCTTC. The rearrangement joins TRBV6-5 to TRBJ1-2; D may be TRBD1 (6 bases). Germline CDR1 and CDR2: MNHEY and SVGAGI. The CDR3 loop spans 13 amino acids. Trimming removed 6 bases from V and 4 bases from J, with 12 bases in between.

CDR3 residues: CASSPSDRAKIQETQYF. The CDR3 coding sequence is TGCGCCAGCAGCCCTTCGGACAGGGCCAAGATCCAAGAGACCCAGTACTTC. The J gene is TRBJ2-5, the V gene TRBV5-1; 8 bases align to TRBD1. Looked up from germline, CDR1 is SGHRS and CDR2 is YFSETQ. Unmatched junction bases numbered 12, after V lost 4 bases and J lost 1 base. There are 17 residues in the CDR3. Using reference TRBV5-1 and TRBJ2-5 for the parts outside the CDR3, the full variable domain is KAGVTQTPRYLIKTRGQQVTLSCSPISGHRSVSWYQQTPGQGLQFLFEYFSETQRNKGNFPGRFSGRQFSNSRSEMNVSTLELGDSALYLCASSPSDRAKIQETQYFGPGTRLLVL.

This clone is a singleton in its sample. This rearrangement joins TRBV19 to TRBJ2-3; 7 bases align to TRBD1. Per the germline V gene, CDR1 is LNHDA and CDR2 is SQIVND (reference sequence). This CDR3 contains 14 residues. V lost 4 bases, J lost 2 bases, and 3 bases stayed unmatched. As DNA, the CDR3 is TGTGCCAGTAGTACTACAGGGGTCACAGATACGCAGTATTTT. It translates to CASSTTGVTDTQYF.

The chain employs TRBV15 and TRBJ2-1, with 7 bases matching TRBD2. V shed 2 bases and J 6 bases; nucleotides not matched to a gene: 10. CDR1 is LNHNV and CDR2 is YYDKDF in the germline V gene (reference sequence). The CDR3 is 16 residues long. CDR3 DNA sequence: TGTGCCACCAGCAGAATTCCTAGCGGAGGGATCAATGAGCAGTTCTTC. It specifies CATSRIPSGGINEQFF.

V gene TRBV28 combines with J gene TRBJ1-1, with D unclear. CDR1 and CDR2 (germline): MDHEN, SYDVKM. Between the trimmed V and J ends, which lost 1 base and 10 bases, there was a span of 10 bases. There are 12 residues in the CDR3. CDR3 bases: TGTGCCAGCAGTTTATACGCTATTGGAGCTTTCTTT. This codes for CASSLYAIGAFF. Filled out from reference TRBV28 and TRBJ1-1, the complete variable domain reads DVKVTQSSRYLVKRTGEKVFLECVQDMDHENMFWYRQDPGLGLRLIYFSYDVKMKEKGDIPEGYSVSREKKERFSLILESASTNQTSMYLCASSLYAIGAFFGQGTRLTVV.

This chain joins TRBV19 and TRBJ1-2, with 10 bases that match TRBD1. Germline V gives CDR1 LNHDA, CDR2 SQIVND (reference sequence). This CDR3 comprises 16 residues. V was clipped by 6 bases and J by 2 bases; unmatched bases: 9. DNA of the CDR3: TGTGCCAGTAGCCCCTTCCGGGACAGGGGCAACTATGGCTACACCTTC. Its protein is CASSPFRDRGNYGYTF.

The V and J genes are TRBV14 and TRBJ2-7; tentative D call: TRBD2 (6 bases). The CDR3 is 14 residues long. V dropped 3 bases and J dropped 0 bases, with 9 bases sitting between them. CDR1 and CDR2 from the germline V gene are SGHDN and FVKESK. CDR3 protein: CASSQSSGSYEQYF. As DNA, the CDR3 is TGTGCCAGCAGCCAGAGTAGCGGCTCCTACGAGCAGTACTTC.

The rearrangement links TRBV6-5 to TRBJ2-1; TRBD2 is a possible D gene (6 bases). The CDR3 extends over 11 amino acids. Germline loops: CDR1 MNHEY, CDR2 SVGAGI. The CDR3 DNA follows: TGTGACCGGGGGTTAGGCAATGAGCAGTTCTTC. It codes for CDRGLGNEQFF.

This clone was observed a few times. The chain recombines TRBV19 with TRBJ1-5, with D possibly being TRBD1 (5 bases). V lost 1 base and J lost 2, with 12 bases in between. CDR3 size: 16 residues. CDR1 is LNHDA, CDR2 SQIVND, per germline (reference sequence). CDR3 in amino acids: CASSIGISGGNQPQHF. The CDR3 region has the DNA TGTGCCAGTAGTATAGGGATATCGGGGGGCAATCAGCCCCAGCATTTT.

The chain couples TRBV28 to TRBJ1-2; 8 bases match TRBD1. CDR1 is MDHEN and CDR2 is SYDVKM in the germline V gene. J was trimmed by 4 bases and V by 5 bases; bases with no gene match: 6. CDR3 size: 14 residues. The DNA of the CDR3 is TGTGCCAGCAGTCCAGGGGGCGCGGTCTATGGCTACACCTTC. Translation: CASSPGGAVYGYTF.

The chain uses TRBV27 and TRBJ1-3, with 8 nucleotides matching TRBD1. This CDR3 spans 14 amino acids. The V gene's germline CDR1 is MNHEY and CDR2 SMNVEV (reference sequence). After removal of 5 bases from V and 0 bases from J, the junction contained 0 bases not matched to a gene. The CDR3 DNA sequence: TGTGCCAGCAGTACAGGGGGCTCTGGAAACACCATATATTTT. Its protein is CASSTGGSGNTIYF.

This sequence joins TRBV3-1 (or the pseudogene TRBV3-2) and TRBJ1-1, with D perhaps TRBD1 (5 bases). V shed 1 base and J shed 1 base, with 16 bases lying between them. This CDR3 region has 17 residues. Germline V CDR1 and CDR2: LGHDT, YNNKEL (reference sequence). DNA of the CDR3: TGTGCCAGCAGCCAAGTAAATAAGGGGCGCGGGAACACTGAAGCTTTCTTT. Amino acids: CASSQVNKGRGNTEAFF.

The V and J genes are TRBV30 and TRBJ1-4; 7 nucleotides agree with TRBD1. This CDR3 is built from 20 residues. J was trimmed by 0 bases and V by 2 bases; bases with no gene match: 18. CDR1 GTSNPN and CDR2 SVGIG come from the germline V gene (reference sequence). The CDR3 here is CAWSWGIAGGSSATNEKLFF. The CDR3 coding sequence is TGTGCCTGGAGTTGGGGTATAGCAGGGGGGTCAAGTGCAACTAATGAAAAACTGTTTTTT.

The chain carries TRBV6-6 and TRBJ2-1; TRBD1 might be the D (5 bases). Per the germline V gene, CDR1 is MNHNY and CDR2 is SVGAGI (reference sequence). The ends were cut back, 10 bases at V and 5 bases at J, with 21 bases in the middle. This CDR3 contains 15 residues. In DNA form, the CDR3 reads TGTGCCACTTTTTACCGGGCAGGGCCGAACAATGAGCAGTTCTTC. This translates into CATFYRAGPNNEQFF.

The chain is built from TRBV5-1 and TRBJ2-5; 10 positions match TRBD1. The CDR3 spans 16 residues. Germline V gene data show CDR1 as SGHRS and CDR2 as YFSETQ. Trimming at V came to 0 bases and at J to 4 bases, leaving 6 bases not matched to a gene. Here the CDR3 reads CASSLVATGGIETQYF. CDR3 nucleotide sequence: TGCGCCAGCAGCTTGGTCGCGACAGGGGGCATAGAGACCCAGTACTTC.

This clone was picked up many times. The J gene is TRBJ2-7, the V gene TRBV9; 9 bases are a match to TRBD1. The CDR3 totals 16 residues. V shed 4 bases, J shed 3 bases, and the junction held 11 bases outside the gene matches. From germline, CDR1 is SGDLS and CDR2 YYNGEE. In nucleotides, the CDR3 is TGTGCCAGCAGCCCATACCCACCGGGACAGGGCTACGAGCAGTACTTC. It translates to CASSPYPPGQGYEQYF.

J is TRBJ1-2 and V is TRBV2; 7 nucleotides line up with TRBD1. Germline loops: CDR1 SNHLY, CDR2 FYNNEI. The CDR3 has 15 residues. With V trimmed by 5 bases and J by 0 bases, 6 bases remained unmatched. As DNA, the CDR3 is TGTGCCAGCAGTTACAGACAGGGTGCTAACTATGGCTACACCTTC. Translation gives CASSYRQGANYGYTF.

This chain links TRBV7-9 with TRBJ1-6; TRBD1 agrees at 8 bases. Unmatched junction bases numbered 10, after V lost 5 bases and J lost 13 bases. Germline V CDR1 and CDR2: SEHNR, FQNEAQ (reference sequence). The CDR3 length is 14 residues. CDR3 region: CASSPYVDRAPLHF. DNA for the CDR3: TGTGCCAGCAGCCCCTACGTGGACAGGGCCCCCCTCCACTTT.